A selection of T cell receptor beta chains follows, all from one sample in a study of shared clonotypes between healthy human individuals. Measured with immunoSEQ multiplex PCR; TCRdb has only the in-frame clones, and not every one. The sample consists of approximately 500,000 clones, almost 97% of them appearing once. The sequenced material came from naive CD4+ T cells sorted from blood. The receptors were sampled from a woman aged 25 to 39 in good health. Both conserved end residues are part of each CDR3. D genes are given only for firm matches. Expanded clones are given a class, and other clones once, few, many or no size at all.

CASSLATGKGYEQYF | TGTGCCAGCAGCTTGGCAACTGGTAAGGGGTACGAGCAGTACTTC | TRBV5-4 | once | NA | TRBJ2-7
CASSGTGVISNTEAFF | TGTGCCAGCAGTGGGACAGGGGTTATTTCGAACACTGAAGCTTTCTTT | TRBV2 | NA | TRBD1 | TRBJ1-1
CASSPGQGISYEQYF | TGCGCCAGCAGCCCAGGACAGGGGATCAGCTACGAGCAGTACTTC | TRBV5-1 | NA | TRBD1 | TRBJ2-7
CASSLSGRSSYEQYF | TGTGCCAGCAGTTTAAGCGGGAGGTCTTCCTACGAGCAGTACTTC | TRBV27 | once | TRBD2 | TRBJ2-7
CASSPSVGNTIYF | TGTGCCAGCAGCCCCTCCGTCGGAAACACCATATATTTT | TRBV13 | NA | NA | TRBJ1-3
CASTPTGYQPQHF | TGTGCCAGCACCCCGACAGGATATCAGCCCCAGCATTTT | TRBV28 | NA | NA | TRBJ1-5
CASSLAGGDQPQHF | TGTGCCAGCAGTTTAGCCGGGGGCGACCAGCCCCAGCATTTT | TRBV28 | NA | NA | TRBJ1-5
CASSRPRAGDYGYTF | TGTGCCAGCAGCAGACCACGGGCGGGAGACTATGGCTACACCTTC | TRBV5-8 | NA | NA | TRBJ1-2
CASSFRPGVEQYF | TGTGCCAGCAGCTTCCGCCCGGGGGTCGAGCAGTACTTC | TRBV7-2 | NA | NA | TRBJ2-7
CASATSSSGANVLTF | TGTGCCAGCGCCACTAGCAGCTCTGGGGCCAACGTCCTGACTTTC | TRBV28 | NA | NA | TRBJ2-6
CASMTSGRYTDTQYF | TGTGCCAGCATGACTAGCGGGAGGTACACAGATACGCAGTATTTT | TRBV6-6 | NA | TRBD2 | TRBJ2-3
CASSIWRGRHSYEQYF | TGTGCCAGTAGTATATGGCGGGGGCGACACTCCTACGAGCAGTACTTC | TRBV19 | NA | NA | TRBJ2-7
CSFRTTSYEQYF | TGCAGCTTCAGGACTACCTCCTACGAGCAGTACTTC | TRBV29-1 | NA | NA | TRBJ2-7
CAISAGHYSYEQYF | TGTGCCATCAGTGCCGGCCACTACAGCTACGAGCAGTACTTC | TRBV10-3 | NA | NA | TRBJ2-7
CASSLRGQGYEQYF | TGCGCCAGCAGCTTGCGGGGACAGGGGTACGAGCAGTACTTC | TRBV5-1 | NA | TRBD1 | TRBJ2-7
CASSPSGRAVDTQYF | TGTGCCAGCAGCCCGAGCGGGAGGGCCGTAGATACGCAGTATTTT | TRBV7-9 | NA | TRBD2 | TRBJ2-3
CASSLISNEKLFF | TGTGCCAGCAGCTTGATAAGTAATGAAAAACTGTTTTTT | TRBV7-8 | once | NA | TRBJ1-4
CASSLVGTQYAGELFF | TGTGCCAGCAGCTTAGTTGGGACACAGTACGCCGGGGAGCTGTTTTTT | TRBV7-6 | NA | NA | TRBJ2-2